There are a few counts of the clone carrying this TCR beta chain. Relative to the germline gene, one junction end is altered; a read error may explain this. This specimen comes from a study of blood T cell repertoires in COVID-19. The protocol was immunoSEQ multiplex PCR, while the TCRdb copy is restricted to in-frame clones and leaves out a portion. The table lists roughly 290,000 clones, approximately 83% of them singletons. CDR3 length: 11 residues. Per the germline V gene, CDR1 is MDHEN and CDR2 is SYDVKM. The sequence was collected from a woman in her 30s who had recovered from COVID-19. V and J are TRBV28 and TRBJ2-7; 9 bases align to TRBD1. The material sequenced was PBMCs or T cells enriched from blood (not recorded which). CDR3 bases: TGCGGGACAGGGAGAATGTACGAGCAGTACTTC. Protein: CGTGRMYEQYF.